This entry concerns a single TCR beta chain. The data originate from a study of blood T cell repertoires in COVID-19. Study background: Samples of COVID-19 (acute and convalescent) were obtained from the United States, Italy and Spain. Sources were T cells, B-cell-depleted T cells, or PBMCs; the material itself was cDNA or gDNA.

Germline CDR1 MNHEY, CDR2 SVGAGI. V lost 0 bases to trimming and J lost 3 bases; unmatched junction nucleotides: 6. The CDR3 has 16 amino acids. Under the authors' procedure: Nucleated cell counts were estimated from reference gene primer amplification. Assay: immunoSEQ multiplex PCR; the TCRdb copy retains only in-frame clones and omits some. The V and J calls and the clone size are those of that table, but D and trimming were determined from the DNA. The sample lists some 250,000 clones; around 84% were seen once. V gene TRBV6-5 combines with J gene TRBJ1-2; TRBD1 aligns across 8 bases. This receptor was identified in a woman between 18 and 29 years old with acute or convalescent COVID-19. Sequenced material: peripheral blood. CDR3 DNA: TGTGCCAGCAGTTACTCCGCAGGGGGCTTTCACTATGGCTACACCTTC. Its protein product is CASSYSAGGFHYGYTF.